This is a list of T cell receptor beta chains from one sample in a study of T-cell reconstitution after alpha-beta-depleted transplantation in children. MiXCR, applied by TCRdb to the PCR reads, yields one record per CDR3 protein. The table records about 640,000 distinct CDR3 sequences, approximately 17% of them present only once. This specimen consisted of PBMCs from the stem cell graft donor, obtained from the stem cell graft. The origin of the receptors is a human donor who donated a stem cell graft to a child with acute myeloid leukemia. The CDR3 runs from the conserved cysteine through the conserved F or W. Each record gives: J gene, V gene, D gene, clone size, CDR3 protein, CDR3 DNA. A D gene is named only where the DNA matches it firmly. Expanded clones are given a class, and other clones once, few, many or no size at all.

j_call: TRBJ2-7
v_call: TRBV29-1
d_call: .
clone_size: few
cdr3_aa: CSVDGYGQAGTSYEQYF
cdr3_nt: TGCAGCGTTGATGGCTATGGACAGGCGGGAACTTCCTACGAGCAGTACTTC

j_call: TRBJ1-2
v_call: TRBV2
d_call: .
clone_size: .
cdr3_aa: CASRPDRFPNYGYTF
cdr3_nt: TGTGCCAGCAGACCCGACAGGTTCCCTAACTATGGCTACACCTTC

j_call: TRBJ2-1
v_call: TRBV20-1
d_call: TRBD2
clone_size: many
cdr3_aa: CSARGTSGGLYNEQFF
cdr3_nt: TGCAGTGCTAGGGGGACTAGCGGGGGCCTCTACAATGAGCAGTTCTTC

j_call: TRBJ2-5
v_call: TRBV5-1
d_call: TRBD1
clone_size: few
cdr3_aa: CASSLEGTGEETQYF
cdr3_nt: TGCGCCAGCAGCTTGGAAGGGACAGGGGAAGAGACCCAGTACTTC

j_call: TRBJ2-2
v_call: TRBV9
d_call: .
clone_size: few
cdr3_aa: CASSVQGNTGELFF
cdr3_nt: TGTGCCAGCAGCGTTCAGGGGAACACCGGGGAGCTGTTTTTT

j_call: TRBJ1-1
v_call: TRBV29-1
d_call: TRBD1
clone_size: many
cdr3_aa: CSVADRATEAFF
cdr3_nt: TGCAGCGTGGCGGACAGGGCGACTGAAGCTTTCTTT

j_call: TRBJ2-5
v_call: TRBV6-2/TRBV6-3
d_call: TRBD1
clone_size: .
cdr3_aa: CASSPSVDRGLETQYF
cdr3_nt: TGTGCCAGCAGTCCCTCGGTGGACAGGGGGTTAGAGACCCAGTACTTC

j_call: TRBJ1-5
v_call: TRBV24-1
d_call: .
clone_size: once
cdr3_aa: CATSAHTNQPQHF
cdr3_nt: TGTGCCACCAGTGCCCACACTAATCAGCCCCAGCATTTT

j_call: TRBJ2-5
v_call: TRBV7-8
d_call: .
clone_size: few
cdr3_aa: CASSRIGQETQYF
cdr3_nt: TGTGCCAGCAGCCGGATCGGACAAGAGACCCAGTACTTC

j_call: TRBJ2-3
v_call: TRBV20-1
d_call: TRBD2
clone_size: many
cdr3_aa: CSARDPQAGGRTDTQYF
cdr3_nt: TGCAGTGCTAGAGATCCTCAAGCGGGGGGGCGGACAGATACGCAGTATTTT

j_call: TRBJ2-5
v_call: TRBV24-1
d_call: .
clone_size: few
cdr3_aa: CATSDLRWGDGETQYF
cdr3_nt: TGTGCCACCAGTGATTTGCGGTGGGGGGACGGAGAGACCCAGTACTTC

j_call: TRBJ2-2
v_call: TRBV24-1
d_call: TRBD1
clone_size: few
cdr3_aa: CAARQGANTGELFF
cdr3_nt: TGTGCCGCCAGACAGGGGGCGAACACCGGGGAGCTGTTTTTT

j_call: TRBJ2-5
v_call: TRBV5-6
d_call: TRBD2
clone_size: .
cdr3_aa: CASSLGAAGGLGETQYF
cdr3_nt: TGTGCCAGCAGCTTGGGGGCCGCGGGAGGGCTCGGGGAGACCCAGTACTTC

j_call: TRBJ1-4
v_call: TRBV12-3/TRBV12-4
d_call: .
clone_size: .
cdr3_aa: CASSLGAGSKEKLFF
cdr3_nt: TGTGCCAGCAGCTTGGGTGCAGGGTCGAAGGAAAAACTGTTTTTT

j_call: TRBJ2-3
v_call: TRBV20-1
d_call: .
clone_size: many
cdr3_aa: CSARDLRWEVDSVETQYF
cdr3_nt: TGCAGTGCTAGAGATCTCAGATGGGAAGTAGATTCCGTGGAGACGCAGTATTTT

j_call: TRBJ1-4
v_call: TRBV29-1
d_call: TRBD1
clone_size: many
cdr3_aa: CSVVAGQRNEKLFF
cdr3_nt: TGCAGCGTTGTGGCGGGACAGCGTAATGAAAAACTGTTTTTT